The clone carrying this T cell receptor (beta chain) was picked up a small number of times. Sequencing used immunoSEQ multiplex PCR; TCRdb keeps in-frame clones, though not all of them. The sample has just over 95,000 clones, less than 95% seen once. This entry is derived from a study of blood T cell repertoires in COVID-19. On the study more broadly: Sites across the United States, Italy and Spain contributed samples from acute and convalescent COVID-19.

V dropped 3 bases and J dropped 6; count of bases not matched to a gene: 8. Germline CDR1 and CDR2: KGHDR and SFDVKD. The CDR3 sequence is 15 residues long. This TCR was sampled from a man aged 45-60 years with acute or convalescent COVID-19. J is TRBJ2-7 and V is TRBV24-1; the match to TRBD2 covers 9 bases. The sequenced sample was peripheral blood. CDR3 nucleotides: TGTGCCACCAGTGATCCCCGAGGAGCGGGAGGCGAGCAGTACTTC. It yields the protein CATSDPRGAGGEQYF.